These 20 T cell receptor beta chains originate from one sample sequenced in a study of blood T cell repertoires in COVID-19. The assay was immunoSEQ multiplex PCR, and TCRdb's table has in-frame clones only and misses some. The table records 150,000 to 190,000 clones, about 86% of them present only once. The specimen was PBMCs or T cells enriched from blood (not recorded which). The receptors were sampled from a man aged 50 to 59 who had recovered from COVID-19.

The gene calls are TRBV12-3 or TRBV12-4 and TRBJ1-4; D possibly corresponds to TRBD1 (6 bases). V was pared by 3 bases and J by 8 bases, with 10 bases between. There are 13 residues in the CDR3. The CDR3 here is CASSFRDREKLFF. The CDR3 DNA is TGTGCCAGCAGTTTCCGCGACAGGGAAAAACTGTTTTTT.

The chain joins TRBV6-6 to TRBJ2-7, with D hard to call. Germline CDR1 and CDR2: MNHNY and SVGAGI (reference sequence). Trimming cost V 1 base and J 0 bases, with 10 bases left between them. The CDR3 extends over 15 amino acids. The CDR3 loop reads CASSYWAGPSYEQYF. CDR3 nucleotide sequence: TGTGCCAGCAGTTACTGGGCCGGTCCCTCCTACGAGCAGTACTTC.

CDR3 nucleotides: TGCGCCAGCAGCTTGACAGGTGACCATGGCTACACCTTC. Protein: CASSLTGDHGYTF. The chain carries TRBV5-1 and TRBJ1-2; the D gene is possibly TRBD1 (5 bases). V lost 1 base and J lost 6, with 10 bases in between. The CDR3 sequence is 13 residues long. Germline loops: CDR1 SGHRS, CDR2 YFSETQ.

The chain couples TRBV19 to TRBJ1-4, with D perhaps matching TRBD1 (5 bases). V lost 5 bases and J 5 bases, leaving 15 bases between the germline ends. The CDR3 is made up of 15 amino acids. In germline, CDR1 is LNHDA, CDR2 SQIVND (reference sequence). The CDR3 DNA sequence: TGTGCCAGTAGTCCCATGGGGGGAAGAAATGAAAAACTGTTTTTT. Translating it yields CASSPMGGRNEKLFF.

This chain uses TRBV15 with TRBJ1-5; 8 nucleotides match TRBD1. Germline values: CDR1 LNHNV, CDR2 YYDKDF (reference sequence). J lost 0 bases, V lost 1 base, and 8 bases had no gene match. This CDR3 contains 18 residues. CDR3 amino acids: CATSRARDRRYSNQPQHF. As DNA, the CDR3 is TGTGCCACCAGCAGAGCCCGGGACAGGAGATATAGCAATCAGCCCCAGCATTTT.

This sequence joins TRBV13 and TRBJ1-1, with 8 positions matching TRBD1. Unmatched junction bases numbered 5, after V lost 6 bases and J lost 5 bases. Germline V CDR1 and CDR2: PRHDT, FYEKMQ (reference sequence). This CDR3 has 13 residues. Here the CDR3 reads CASSSQGGTEAFF. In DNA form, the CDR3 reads TGTGCCAGCAGTTCACAGGGGGGGACTGAAGCTTTCTTT.

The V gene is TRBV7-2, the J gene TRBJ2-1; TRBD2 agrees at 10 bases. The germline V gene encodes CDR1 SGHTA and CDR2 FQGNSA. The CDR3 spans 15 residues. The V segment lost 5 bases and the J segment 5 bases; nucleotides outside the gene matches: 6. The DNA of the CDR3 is TGTGCCAGCAGCCTCCAAGCGGGGGGGAACAATGAGCAGTTCTTC. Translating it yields CASSLQAGGNNEQFF.

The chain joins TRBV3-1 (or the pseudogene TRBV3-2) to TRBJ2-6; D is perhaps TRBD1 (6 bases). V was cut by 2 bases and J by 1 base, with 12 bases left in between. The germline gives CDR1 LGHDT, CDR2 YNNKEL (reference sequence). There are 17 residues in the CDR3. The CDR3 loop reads CASSQRHRASGANVLTF. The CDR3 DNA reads TGTGCCAGCAGCCAACGGCACAGGGCTTCTGGGGCCAACGTCCTGACTTTC.

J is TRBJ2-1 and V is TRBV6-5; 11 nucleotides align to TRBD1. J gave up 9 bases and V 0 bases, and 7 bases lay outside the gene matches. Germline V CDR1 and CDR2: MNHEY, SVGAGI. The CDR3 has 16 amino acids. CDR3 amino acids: CASSYSKGTGGAEQFF. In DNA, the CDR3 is TGTGCCAGCAGTTACTCGAAGGGGACAGGGGGTGCTGAGCAGTTCTTC.

This CDR3 reads CASSQRTSGVNTGELFF. The CDR3 DNA sequence: TGTGCCAGCAGCCAACGTACTAGCGGGGTGAACACCGGGGAGCTGTTTTTT. The V and J genes are TRBV14 and TRBJ2-2, with 10 positions matching TRBD2. Trimming cost V 2 bases and J 1 base; bases outside gene matches: 4. CDR1 SGHDN and CDR2 FVKESK come from the germline V gene. This CDR3 contains 17 residues.

CDR3 sequence: CASSFRTSGGPPRETQYF. Written as DNA, the CDR3 is TGCGCCAGCAGCTTCCGGACTAGCGGGGGACCACCCCGAGAGACCCAGTACTTC. The V call is TRBV4-1, the J call TRBJ2-5; 13 bases are shared with TRBD2. The CDR3 has 18 residues. Germline CDR1 is MGHRA and CDR2 is YSYEKL. Trimming cost V 5 bases and J 4 bases; bases outside gene matches: 13.

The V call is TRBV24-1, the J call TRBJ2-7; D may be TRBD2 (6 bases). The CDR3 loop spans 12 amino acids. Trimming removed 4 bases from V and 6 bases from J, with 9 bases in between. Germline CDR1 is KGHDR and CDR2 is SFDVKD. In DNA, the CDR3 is TGTGCCACCAGTGAGGGGGGTGGCGAGCAGTACTTC. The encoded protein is CATSEGGGEQYF.

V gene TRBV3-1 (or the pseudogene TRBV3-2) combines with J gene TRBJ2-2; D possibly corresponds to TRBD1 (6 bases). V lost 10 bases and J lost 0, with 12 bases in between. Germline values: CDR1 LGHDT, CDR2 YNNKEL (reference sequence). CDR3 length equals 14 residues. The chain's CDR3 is CATRGGANTGELFF. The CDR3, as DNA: TGTGCCACCAGGGGTGGAGCGAACACCGGGGAGCTGTTTTTT.

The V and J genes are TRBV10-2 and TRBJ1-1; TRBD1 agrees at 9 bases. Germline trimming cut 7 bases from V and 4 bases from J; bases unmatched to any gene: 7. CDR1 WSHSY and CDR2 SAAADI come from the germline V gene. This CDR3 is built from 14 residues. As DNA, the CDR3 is TGCGCCAGCAACCTACAGGGGGCCGGCACTGAAGCTTTCTTT. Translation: CASNLQGAGTEAFF.

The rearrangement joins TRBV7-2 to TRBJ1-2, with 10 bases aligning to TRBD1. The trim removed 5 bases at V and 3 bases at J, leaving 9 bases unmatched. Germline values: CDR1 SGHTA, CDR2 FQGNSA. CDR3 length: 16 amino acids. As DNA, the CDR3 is TGTGCCAGCAGCGCCCGACAGGGGGCGATTGACTATGGCTACACCTTC. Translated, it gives CASSARQGAIDYGYTF.

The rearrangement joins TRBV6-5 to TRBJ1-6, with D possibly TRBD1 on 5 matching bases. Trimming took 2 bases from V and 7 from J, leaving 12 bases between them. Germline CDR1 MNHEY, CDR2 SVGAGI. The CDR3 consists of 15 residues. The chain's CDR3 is CASSYATASNSPLHF. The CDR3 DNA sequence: TGTGCCAGCAGTTACGCGACAGCCAGCAATTCACCCCTCCACTTT.

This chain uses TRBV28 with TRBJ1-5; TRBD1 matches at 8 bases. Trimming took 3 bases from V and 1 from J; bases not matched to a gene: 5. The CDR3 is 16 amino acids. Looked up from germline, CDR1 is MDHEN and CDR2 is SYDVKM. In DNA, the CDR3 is TGTGCCAGCAGTTTCGCCGGGACAGGAAGCAATCAGCCCCAGCATTTT. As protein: CASSFAGTGSNQPQHF.

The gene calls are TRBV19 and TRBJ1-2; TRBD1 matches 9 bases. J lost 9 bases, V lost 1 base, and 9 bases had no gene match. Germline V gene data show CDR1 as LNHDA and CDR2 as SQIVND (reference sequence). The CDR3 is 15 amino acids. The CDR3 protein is CASSIGGTGYKSYTF. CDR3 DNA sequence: TGTGCCAGTAGTATAGGCGGGACAGGGTATAAGAGCTACACCTTC.

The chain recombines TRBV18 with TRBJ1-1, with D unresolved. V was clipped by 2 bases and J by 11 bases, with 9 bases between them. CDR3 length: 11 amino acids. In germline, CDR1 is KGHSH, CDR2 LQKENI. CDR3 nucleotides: TGTGCCAGCTCACCAAATAGCCTCGCTTTCTTT. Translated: CASSPNSLAFF.

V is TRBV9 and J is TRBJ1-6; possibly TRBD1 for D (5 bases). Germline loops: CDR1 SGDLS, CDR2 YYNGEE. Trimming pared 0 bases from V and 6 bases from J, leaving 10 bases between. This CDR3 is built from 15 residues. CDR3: CASSVAGLGNSPLHF. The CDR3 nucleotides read TGTGCCAGCAGCGTAGCGGGACTCGGTAATTCACCCCTCCACTTT.